This TCR beta chain was obtained from a study of cytotoxic CD8 clonotypes in ibrutinib-treated CLL. The study's findings and limits: Investigators sampled sustained-remission and progressing patients at differing times.

Here immunoSEQ multiplex PCR was the method, and the copy in TCRdb shows in-frame clones only, minus some. The sample contains some 130,000 clones, 70% to 90% of which appear only once. Genomic DNA in an amount of roughly 2 micrograms was extracted from cryopreserved PBMCs and used for the preparation of TCR beta libraries. The CDR3 contains 14 residues. J was trimmed by 4 bases and V by 5 bases; bases with no gene match: 7. CDR1 and CDR2 (germline): SGHVS, FQNEAQ. Notes on this clone: What it binds is not known.

The source was PBMCs, collected after 24 months of ibrutinib treatment. This TCR was sampled from a human donor with chronic lymphocytic leukemia. The V call is TRBV7-8, the J call TRBJ1-2; 7 nucleotides match TRBD1. The CDR3 sequence: CASSLRDSSYGYTF. The CDR3 nucleotides are TGTGCCAGCAGCCTCCGGGACAGCTCCTATGGCTACACCTTC.